The rows below give T cell receptor beta chains drawn from one sample of a study of cytomegalovirus exposure and HLA in healthy donors. Clones were sequenced by immunoSEQ multiplex PCR, and TCRdb holds only the in-frame ones, with some missing. Of approximately 140,000 clones listed, 84% were seen once; the top ten hold almost 1.5%. The sample comprised PBMCs. The receptors originated from a woman in her twenties or thirties in good health and CMV-seronegative. Each CDR3 is given with its conserved first and last residue. D genes are given only for firm matches. Clone sizes are given selectively: once, few, many, or a class where the clone is expanded.

clone size: -
V gene: TRBV7-2
J gene: TRBJ1-2
D gene: TRBD1
CDR3 protein: CASSRQGSTSF
CDR3 DNA: TGTGCCAGCAGCCGACAGGGGAGCACTTCCTTC

clone size: -
V gene: TRBV30
J gene: TRBJ1-1
D gene: -
CDR3 protein: CAWSADYREAFF
CDR3 DNA: TGTGCCTGGAGCGCAGACTACAGAGAAGCTTTCTTT

clone size: once
V gene: TRBV19
J gene: TRBJ2-7
D gene: -
CDR3 protein: CASSGRGAASYEQYF
CDR3 DNA: TGTGCCAGTAGTGGCCGGGGAGCCGCCTCCTACGAGCAGTACTTC

clone size: once
V gene: TRBV28
J gene: TRBJ1-4
D gene: -
CDR3 protein: CASSQGMGTNEKLFF
CDR3 DNA: TGTGCCAGCAGCCAGGGTATGGGCACTAATGAAAAACTGTTTTTT

clone size: -
V gene: TRBV5-6
J gene: TRBJ1-4
D gene: -
CDR3 protein: CASSRGNEKLFF
CDR3 DNA: TGTGCCAGCAGCCGAGGCAATGAAAAACTGTTTTTT

clone size: -
V gene: TRBV6-6
J gene: TRBJ2-3
D gene: TRBD1
CDR3 protein: CASRAQGAGSADTQYF
CDR3 DNA: TGTGCCAGCAGGGCACAGGGGGCGGGTAGCGCAGATACGCAGTATTTT

clone size: -
V gene: TRBV5-6
J gene: TRBJ1-1
D gene: TRBD1
CDR3 protein: CASSSQGVVNTEAFF
CDR3 DNA: TGTGCCAGCAGTTCCCAGGGGGTCGTGAACACTGAAGCTTTCTTT

clone size: few
V gene: TRBV7-3
J gene: TRBJ2-6
D gene: -
CDR3 protein: CASSPNRGLGSGANVLTF
CDR3 DNA: TGTGCCAGCAGCCCGAACAGAGGACTGGGCTCTGGGGCCAACGTCCTGACTTTC

clone size: -
V gene: TRBV7-9
J gene: TRBJ1-2
D gene: -
CDR3 protein: CASSLTVGHQNYGYTF
CDR3 DNA: TGTGCCAGCAGCTTAACCGTGGGACATCAGAACTATGGCTACACCTTC

clone size: -
V gene: TRBV5-4
J gene: TRBJ2-5
D gene: -
CDR3 protein: CASSLGAGETQYF
CDR3 DNA: TGTGCCAGCAGCTTGGGAGCTGGAGAGACCCAGTACTTC

clone size: -
V gene: TRBV27
J gene: TRBJ2-1
D gene: -
CDR3 protein: CASRASDFDNEQFF
CDR3 DNA: TGTGCCAGCCGTGCCTCGGACTTTGACAATGAGCAGTTCTTC

clone size: once
V gene: TRBV28
J gene: TRBJ2-1
D gene: -
CDR3 protein: CASSLGGVYNEQFF
CDR3 DNA: TGTGCCAGCAGCTTAGGAGGGGTGTACAATGAGCAGTTCTTC

clone size: few
V gene: TRBV6-5
J gene: TRBJ1-5
D gene: -
CDR3 protein: CASSRLVDQPQHF
CDR3 DNA: TGTGCCAGCAGCCGACTGGTGGATCAGCCCCAGCATTTT

clone size: -
V gene: TRBV5-6
J gene: TRBJ1-4
D gene: -
CDR3 protein: CASSPKGGRELFF
CDR3 DNA: TGTGCCAGCAGCCCGAAGGGGGGGCGCGAACTGTTTTTT

clone size: few
V gene: TRBV10-3
J gene: TRBJ2-5
D gene: TRBD1
CDR3 protein: CAISEGTGQETQYF
CDR3 DNA: TGTGCCATCAGTGAGGGGACAGGGCAAGAGACCCAGTACTTC

clone size: -
V gene: TRBV5-4
J gene: TRBJ2-3
D gene: -
CDR3 protein: CASSPDSYLTDTQYF
CDR3 DNA: TGTGCCAGCAGCCCGGACAGCTACCTCACAGATACGCAGTATTTT

clone size: -
V gene: TRBV20-1
J gene: TRBJ2-7
D gene: -
CDR3 protein: CSARDKYEQYF
CDR3 DNA: TGCAGTGCTAGAGATAAATACGAGCAGTACTTC

clone size: -
V gene: TRBV2
J gene: TRBJ1-5
D gene: -
CDR3 protein: CASRGDINQPQHF
CDR3 DNA: TGTGCCAGCAGGGGGGACATTAATCAGCCCCAGCATTTT

clone size: -
V gene: TRBV2
J gene: TRBJ2-7
D gene: -
CDR3 protein: CASSKEMDSSYEQYF
CDR3 DNA: TGTGCCAGCAGCAAAGAGATGGACAGCTCCTACGAGCAGTACTTC

clone size: -
V gene: TRBV18
J gene: TRBJ1-4
D gene: -
CDR3 protein: CASSEEAWKLFF
CDR3 DNA: TGTGCCAGCTCGGAAGAGGCGTGGAAACTGTTTTTT

clone size: -
V gene: TRBV6-5
J gene: TRBJ1-6
D gene: TRBD1
CDR3 protein: CASSYSSTGGFSPLHF
CDR3 DNA: TGTGCCAGCAGTTACTCTTCGACAGGGGGCTTTTCACCCCTCCACTTT

clone size: -
V gene: TRBV29-1
J gene: TRBJ2-7
D gene: TRBD1
CDR3 protein: CSVGDSFYEQYF
CDR3 DNA: TGCAGCGTAGGGGACAGTTTCTACGAGCAGTACTTC

clone size: -
V gene: TRBV7-2
J gene: TRBJ1-2
D gene: TRBD1
CDR3 protein: CASSLSTYSDRVF
CDR3 DNA: TGTGCCAGCAGCCTGTCAACGTATTCGGACAGGGTCTTC

clone size: -
V gene: TRBV6-1
J gene: TRBJ2-3
D gene: -
CDR3 protein: CASSEAGSVGGPLDTQYF
CDR3 DNA: TGTGCCAGCAGTGAAGCTGGTTCGGTGGGGGGGCCTTTAGATACGCAGTATTTT

clone size: once
V gene: TRBV30
J gene: TRBJ1-2
D gene: -
CDR3 protein: CAWSARTALSIHGYTF
CDR3 DNA: TGTGCCTGGAGTGCCAGGACAGCCCTCTCCATTCATGGCTACACCTTC

clone size: -
V gene: TRBV27
J gene: TRBJ1-2
D gene: -
CDR3 protein: CASSLSPASGYTF
CDR3 DNA: TGTGCCAGCAGTTTATCGCCAGCTAGTGGCTACACCTTC

clone size: -
V gene: TRBV6-4
J gene: TRBJ2-5
D gene: TRBD2
CDR3 protein: CASSDSRLAGETQYF
CDR3 DNA: TGTGCCAGCAGTGACTCACGACTAGCCGGGGAGACCCAGTACTTC

clone size: once
V gene: TRBV7-8
J gene: TRBJ2-7
D gene: TRBD1
CDR3 protein: CASSSSQGGFYEQYF
CDR3 DNA: TGTGCCAGCAGCTCCTCACAGGGGGGTTTTTACGAGCAGTACTTC

clone size: many
V gene: TRBV30
J gene: TRBJ1-1
D gene: -
CDR3 protein: CAWIGKPREAFF
CDR3 DNA: TGTGCCTGGATTGGTAAGCCAAGAGAAGCTTTCTTT

clone size: -
V gene: TRBV27
J gene: TRBJ2-7
D gene: -
CDR3 protein: CASKSGGTGSYEQYF
CDR3 DNA: TGTGCCAGCAAATCAGGAGGGACCGGGAGCTACGAGCAGTACTTC

clone size: -
V gene: TRBV5-1
J gene: TRBJ2-7
D gene: TRBD1
CDR3 protein: CASSLWTLSGGEQYF
CDR3 DNA: TGCGCCAGCAGCTTGTGGACCCTCTCAGGGGGCGAGCAGTACTTC

clone size: few
V gene: TRBV27
J gene: TRBJ1-2
D gene: -
CDR3 protein: CASSAQGILGYTF
CDR3 DNA: TGTGCCAGCAGCGCGCAGGGAATTCTTGGCTACACCTTC

clone size: -
V gene: TRBV5-1
J gene: TRBJ1-1
D gene: TRBD1
CDR3 protein: CASSLQGASMGTEAFF
CDR3 DNA: TGCGCCAGCAGCTTGCAGGGGGCTAGTATGGGCACTGAAGCTTTCTTT

clone size: -
V gene: TRBV19
J gene: TRBJ2-1
D gene: -
CDR3 protein: CAISRRGLSSYNEQFF
CDR3 DNA: TGTGCCATTTCGCGAAGGGGATTAAGCTCCTACAATGAGCAGTTCTTC

clone size: -
V gene: TRBV6-1
J gene: TRBJ1-5
D gene: -
CDR3 protein: CASSEAANQPQHF
CDR3 DNA: TGTGCCAGCAGTGAAGCGGCCAATCAGCCCCAGCATTTT

clone size: -
V gene: TRBV4-3
J gene: TRBJ2-7
D gene: -
CDR3 protein: CASSSDSESYEQYF
CDR3 DNA: TGCGCCAGCAGCTCGGACAGCGAGTCCTACGAGCAGTACTTC

clone size: -
V gene: TRBV2
J gene: TRBJ1-5
D gene: TRBD1
CDR3 protein: CASSDSGGFSNQPQHF
CDR3 DNA: TGTGCCAGCAGCGATTCAGGGGGCTTTAGCAATCAGCCCCAGCATTTT

clone size: -
V gene: TRBV5-1
J gene: TRBJ2-7
D gene: -
CDR3 protein: CASSLGGGAYYYEQYF
CDR3 DNA: TGCGCCAGCAGCTTGGGGGGCGGGGCATACTACTACGAGCAGTACTTC

clone size: -
V gene: TRBV28
J gene: TRBJ2-7
D gene: TRBD1
CDR3 protein: CASRPQGAMFYEQYF
CDR3 DNA: TGTGCCAGCAGACCTCAGGGGGCGATGTTCTACGAGCAGTACTTC

clone size: -
V gene: TRBV5-1
J gene: TRBJ2-2
D gene: -
CDR3 protein: CASSLIPGGVSGGELFF
CDR3 DNA: TGCGCCAGCAGCTTGATTCCAGGCGGTGTGAGCGGCGGGGAGCTGTTTTTT

clone size: -
V gene: TRBV4-1
J gene: TRBJ1-4
D gene: -
CDR3 protein: CASSQDLRGAGEKLFF
CDR3 DNA: TGCGCCAGCAGCCAAGATCTTCGGGGGGCTGGGGAAAAACTGTTTTTT

clone size: -
V gene: TRBV5-4
J gene: TRBJ2-1
D gene: TRBD2
CDR3 protein: CASSLKRGGYNEQFF
CDR3 DNA: TGTGCCAGCAGCCTCAAGCGGGGGGGGTACAATGAGCAGTTCTTC

clone size: -
V gene: TRBV7-3
J gene: TRBJ2-5
D gene: TRBD1
CDR3 protein: CASSRQGGAGETQYF
CDR3 DNA: TGTGCCAGCAGCCGACAAGGGGGCGCCGGGGAGACCCAGTACTTC

clone size: -
V gene: TRBV9
J gene: TRBJ1-2
D gene: -
CDR3 protein: CASSAKPGASLYGYTF
CDR3 DNA: TGTGCCAGCAGCGCTAAACCAGGGGCCTCTCTCTATGGCTACACCTTC

clone size: -
V gene: TRBV7-9
J gene: TRBJ2-2
D gene: -
CDR3 protein: CASSLRQGSGELFF
CDR3 DNA: TGTGCCAGCAGCTTACGGCAGGGATCGGGGGAGCTGTTTTTT

clone size: -
V gene: TRBV28
J gene: TRBJ2-7
D gene: TRBD1
CDR3 protein: CASSLTGPYLYEQYF
CDR3 DNA: TGTGCCAGCAGTTTGACAGGGCCTTACCTCTACGAGCAGTACTTC

clone size: once
V gene: TRBV5-6
J gene: TRBJ2-7
D gene: TRBD1
CDR3 protein: CASSDFGTGIYEQYF
CDR3 DNA: TGTGCCAGCAGCGACTTCGGGACAGGAATTTACGAGCAGTACTTC

clone size: few
V gene: TRBV2
J gene: TRBJ2-2
D gene: TRBD1
CDR3 protein: CASWDRNYTGELFF
CDR3 DNA: TGTGCCAGCTGGGACAGGAATTACACCGGGGAGCTGTTTTTT

clone size: -
V gene: TRBV11-1
J gene: TRBJ1-6
D gene: TRBD1
CDR3 protein: CASSSGQGMNSPLHF
CDR3 DNA: TGTGCCAGCAGCTCCGGACAGGGGATGAATTCACCCCTCCACTTT

clone size: -
V gene: TRBV5-6
J gene: TRBJ1-2
D gene: TRBD1
CDR3 protein: CASRFNWDRDGYTF
CDR3 DNA: TGTGCCAGCAGGTTTAACTGGGACAGGGATGGCTACACCTTC

clone size: -
V gene: TRBV7-2
J gene: TRBJ2-3
D gene: -
CDR3 protein: CASSLDRGQLGTQYF
CDR3 DNA: TGTGCCAGCAGCTTGGACCGCGGGCAACTTGGTACGCAGTATTTT

clone size: -
V gene: TRBV7-2
J gene: TRBJ2-7
D gene: TRBD1
CDR3 protein: CASSLDRVGLEQYF
CDR3 DNA: TGTGCCAGCAGCTTGGACAGGGTTGGACTGGAGCAGTACTTC

clone size: -
V gene: TRBV19
J gene: TRBJ2-1
D gene: -
CDR3 protein: CASRPGGGAVEQFF
CDR3 DNA: TGTGCCAGTAGACCGGGGGGCGGGGCGGTTGAGCAGTTCTTC

clone size: -
V gene: TRBV7-9
J gene: TRBJ2-3
D gene: -
CDR3 protein: CASSLGSGGTDTQYF
CDR3 DNA: TGTGCCAGCAGCTTAGGGAGTGGAGGCACAGATACGCAGTATTTT

clone size: -
V gene: TRBV7-3
J gene: TRBJ2-5
D gene: -
CDR3 protein: CASSQRIQETQYF
CDR3 DNA: TGTGCCAGCAGCCAGCGAATACAAGAGACCCAGTACTTC

clone size: -
V gene: TRBV5-1
J gene: TRBJ1-3
D gene: TRBD1
CDR3 protein: CASSLVGQGAGNTIYF
CDR3 DNA: TGCGCCAGCAGCTTGGTGGGTCAGGGGGCTGGAAACACCATATATTTT

clone size: -
V gene: TRBV7-9
J gene: TRBJ1-5
D gene: -
CDR3 protein: CASGKEGNQPQHF
CDR3 DNA: TGTGCCAGCGGGAAGGAGGGCAATCAGCCCCAGCATTTT

clone size: -
V gene: TRBV5-6
J gene: TRBJ2-2
D gene: TRBD1
CDR3 protein: CASSLDRGRTGELFF
CDR3 DNA: TGTGCCAGCAGCTTGGACAGGGGGCGCACCGGGGAGCTGTTTTTT

clone size: -
V gene: TRBV6-5
J gene: TRBJ2-2
D gene: -
CDR3 protein: CASSPWNTGELFF
CDR3 DNA: TGTGCCAGCAGTCCTTGGAACACCGGGGAGCTGTTTTTT

clone size: -
V gene: TRBV28
J gene: TRBJ1-4
D gene: TRBD1
CDR3 protein: CASSRVLGGTGDFEKLFF
CDR3 DNA: TGTGCCAGCAGCCGCGTATTGGGGGGGACAGGGGACTTTGAAAAACTGTTTTTT